The source of this T cell receptor (beta chain) is a study of cytomegalovirus exposure and HLA in healthy donors. Points from the study as a whole: In a later analysis, a missense DCLRE1C variant was linked to TCR beta V- and J-gene trimming. Listed as cytomegalovirus-associated were 150 or so TCR beta chains. The productive fraction for most TCR beta V segments was about 90% or about 30% in an earlier analysis.

This CDR3 comprises 18 residues. From germline, CDR1 is SGHVS and CDR2 FQNEAQ. The V segment lost 6 bases and the J segment 2 bases; nucleotides outside the gene matches: 13. As regards this clone: Its antigen is unknown.

PCR employed 60 Vbeta and 13 Jbeta primers. This table comes from immunoSEQ multiplex PCR, and its TCRdb copy is limited to in-frame clones, with some not included. Found here are about 150,000 clones, approximately 86% of them singletons; the top ten hold under 8%. Material: PBMCs. The genes are TRBV7-8 and TRBJ2-2; the match to TRBD2 covers 9 bases. The clonotype originates from a woman between 50 and 59 years old in good health and CMV-seropositive. For the CDR3, the DNA is TGTGCCAGCAGTCTAAACAATGGACTAGCGATTAACACCGGGGAGCTGTTTTTT. This codes for CASSLNNGLAINTGELFF.